This T cell receptor beta chain comes out of a study of shared clonotypes between healthy human individuals. Points on this clone: The sample has other DNA sequences that encode this CDR3 too.

Profiled with immunoSEQ multiplex PCR; TCRdb holds only in-frame clones, not every one. This table has fewer than 2.5 million clones, over 85% appearing once. The CDR3 runs 17 residues. V shed 1 base and J 1 base; nucleotides not matched to a gene: 4. From germline, CDR1 is SGHTA and CDR2 FQGNSA. Sequences were obtained from naive CD4+ T cells from PBMCs. Documented subset: CD45RA+ positively selected. The source of this sequence is a young man in good health. Some clones in this sample may be carry-over from other donors' samples. The chain joins TRBV7-2 to TRBJ2-3; 11 bases are shared with TRBD2. The CDR3, as DNA: TGTGCCAGCAGCTTAGGGCTAGCGGGAGGTGGCACAGATACGCAGTATTTT. Protein: CASSLGLAGGGTDTQYF.